Listed below are T cell receptor beta chains from one sample, sequenced in a study of CD8+CD57+ T cells in acquired aplastic anemia. TCRdb analysed the reads with MiXCR anew, one entry per CDR3 protein. The sample includes 75,000 to 90,000 distinct CDR3 sequences, about half seen only once; the top ten take 65% to 70%. The sequenced sample consisted of sorted CD4+, CD8+, or CD8+CD57+ T cells (not recorded which) from PBMCs. The source of these receptors is a human donor in good health, serving as a control. Both conserved end residues are part of each CDR3. A D gene is named only where the DNA matches it firmly. Some rows have no size entry. The others give once, few or many, or a class for an expanded clone.

-,many,TRBJ2-7,TRBV29-1,CSVEDGSGREQYF,TGCAGCGTTGAAGACGGGTCGGGTAGGGAGCAGTACTTC
TRBD2,-,TRBJ2-7,TRBV10-2,CASTLLAGGHEQYF,TGCGCCAGCACCCTCCTAGCGGGAGGGCACGAGCAGTACTTC
TRBD1,-,TRBJ1-1,TRBV11-3,CASSATGKSTEAFF,TGTGCCAGCAGCGCGACAGGGAAGTCGACTGAAGCTTTCTTT
TRBD2,-,TRBJ2-3,TRBV7-6,CASSFSGSDTQYF,TGTGCCAGCAGCTTCAGCGGGAGTGATACGCAGTATTTT
-,many,TRBJ2-7,TRBV20-1,CSARDGEQYF,TGCAGTGCTAGAGACGGCGAGCAGTACTTC
-,-,TRBJ1-6,TRBV20-1,CSARAGTSYNSPLHF,TGCAGTGCTAGAGCAGGCACCTCCTATAATTCACCCCTCCACTTT
-,-,TRBJ2-7,TRBV7-3,CASSSQSPRAQYF,TGTGCCAGCAGCTCCCAGAGTCCCCGTGCGCAGTACTTC
TRBD1,once,TRBJ1-1,TRBV29-1,CSVRQGANTEAFF,TGCAGCGTGCGGCAGGGGGCGAACACTGAAGCTTTCTTT
TRBD1,many,TRBJ1-2,TRBV5-1,CASSLDGTDSYGYTF,TGCGCCAGCAGCTTAGACGGGACAGACAGCTATGGCTACACCTTC
-,-,TRBJ2-7,TRBV2,CASRLAGTSYEQYF,TGTGCCAGCAGACTCGCGGGGACCTCCTACGAGCAGTACTTC
-,many,TRBJ2-7,TRBV5-4,CASSAPSSPNEQYF,TGTGCCAGCAGCGCCCCGTCCAGCCCCAACGAGCAGTACTTC
-,many,TRBJ2-4,TRBV13,CASSLASDSAVQYF,TGTGCCAGCAGCTTAGCTTCGGACAGTGCCGTTCAGTACTTC
-,many,TRBJ2-7,TRBV27,CASSQTSFHEQYF,TGTGCCAGCAGTCAAACTAGTTTCCACGAGCAGTACTTC
-,-,TRBJ2-2,TRBV24-1,CATSDRGTRELFF,TGTGCCACCAGTGACAGGGGTACCCGGGAGCTGTTTTTT
-,-,TRBJ2-5,TRBV11-2,CASSRSYPTQETQHF,TGTGCCAGCAGCCGTTCTTACCCGACCCAAGAGACCCAGCACTTC
TRBD1,-,TRBJ2-7,TRBV11-2,CASSFNDRVVTYEQYF,TGTGCCAGCAGCTTCAACGACAGGGTGGTGACCTACGAGCAGTACTTC
-,-,TRBJ1-2,TRBV13,CASSLGRGYTF,TGTGCCAGCAGCTTAGGCCGTGGCTACACCTTC
-,many,TRBJ1-5,TRBV9,CASSVQGAGQPQHF,TGTGCCAGCAGCGTTCAGGGTGCGGGTCAGCCCCAGCATTTT